What follows is one T cell receptor (beta chain) and its context. What it binds is not known. Unique molecular identifiers were incorporated into the prepared TCRbeta library. TCRdb reprocessed the PCR reads via MiXCR and lists one record per CDR3 protein. The sample includes about 510,000 distinct CDR3 sequences, about an eighth of them seen just once. With V trimmed by 6 bases and J by 5 bases, 8 bases remained unmatched. The CDR3 spans 15 residues. Germline CDR1 SGHDN, CDR2 FVKESK. The sample originates from a study of T-cell reconstitution after alpha-beta-depleted transplantation in children. Study results and caveats: At the one-year point after transplant, T-cell counts and TCRbeta diversity were found to come mostly from T cells that had been newly produced. Several hundred expanded graft clones reportedly gave rise to the alpha-beta T cells present about two months after transplant. Some patients' high day-60 TCRbeta diversity was attributed to recipient cells surviving conditioning.

This chain links TRBV14 with TRBJ2-2, with 8 nucleotides matching TRBD2. The receptor comes from a female patient younger than 10 who had a stem cell transplant for aplastic anemia, so the T cells may come from the graft donor. The specimen comprised PBMCs, mostly from graft donor cells, sampled 180 days after TCRalphabeta/CD19-depleted stem cell transplant. CDR3: CASRLAGRDTGELFF. DNA for the CDR3: TGTGCCAGCAGATTAGCGGGAAGAGATACCGGGGAGCTGTTTTTT.